A selection of T cell receptor beta chains follows, all from one sample in a study of technical replicates of blood from several donors. Clones were read by immunoSEQ multiplex PCR, and TCRdb kept only the in-frame ones, dropping some. Among under 75,000 clones, about 94% were seen once, and the ten largest hold approximately 0.4%. Input material: T cells isolated from PBMCs. Receptors were obtained from a human donor in good health. Each CDR3 is given with its conserved first and last residue. A D gene is named only where the DNA matches it firmly. The size of a clone is reported for some rows only, either as once, few or many, or as a class for expanded clones.

>TRBJ2-1|TRBD2|TRBV29-1|NA
TGCAGCGTTGAAGGACTAGCGGGAGCTTTTTACAATGAGCAGTTCTTC
CSVEGLAGAFYNEQFF
>TRBJ1-3|TRBD1|TRBV2|NA
TGTGCCAGCAGACTACAGGGGGCGTTAGGAAACACCATATATTTT
CASRLQGALGNTIYF
>TRBJ2-7|NA|TRBV20-1|NA
TGCAGTGCTAGTCCTGCCTACGAGCAGTACTTC
CSASPAYEQYF
>TRBJ2-7|NA|TRBV4-2|NA
TGTGCCAGCAGGAACGGAGGGAGCTCCTACGAGCAGTACTTC
CASRNGGSSYEQYF
>TRBJ1-1|NA|TRBV7-9|NA
TGTGCCAGCAGCTTATCTATGGGGCTAGTCGCTGAAGCTTTCTTT
CASSLSMGLVAEAFF
>TRBJ1-2|NA|TRBV12-5|NA
TGTGCTAGTGACCGGGGGGGCCTATATGGCTACACCTTC
CASDRGGLYGYTF
>TRBJ2-3|NA|TRBV7-8|NA
TGTGCCAGCAGCTTAGTGGTAGCTCGAAGGGATACGCAGTATTTT
CASSLVVARRDTQYF
>TRBJ2-2|NA|TRBV5-1|few
TGCGCCAGCAGCTCACTGAACACCGGGGAGCTGTTTTTT
CASSSLNTGELFF
>TRBJ1-3|NA|TRBV5-6|once
TGTGCCAGCAGCTTGGGAGGAGCTGGAAACACCATATATTTT
CASSLGGAGNTIYF
>TRBJ2-2|NA|TRBV5-1|NA
TGCGCCAGCAGCTTGCCTAGGCAATGGGACACCGGGGAGCTGTTTTTT
CASSLPRQWDTGELFF
>TRBJ2-7|TRBD1|TRBV28|NA
TGTGCCAGCAGTCGAGGGGACAGGGTCTTCGAGCAGTACTTC
CASSRGDRVFEQYF
>TRBJ1-1|NA|TRBV5-4|NA
TGTGCCAGCAGCTTGCCGGGGGGGAATACTGAAGCTTTCTTT
CASSLPGGNTEAFF
>TRBJ2-3|NA|TRBV5-1|NA
TGCGCCAGCAGCTTGGTTCCAGTAGATACGCAGTATTTT
CASSLVPVDTQYF
>TRBJ1-5|NA|TRBV7-3|NA
TGTGCCAGCCCAACCGGGTTTTTGCGGCAGCCCCAGCATTTT
CASPTGFLRQPQHF
>TRBJ1-4|TRBD1|TRBV4-1|NA
TGCGCCAGCAGCCTCCTAGACAGGGAGGATACCGGTGAAAAACTGTTTTTT
CASSLLDREDTGEKLFF
>TRBJ1-5|NA|TRBV9|NA
TGTGCCAGCAGCGTAGTCGGGGGGCGAGAGCCCCAGCATTTT
CASSVVGGREPQHF
>TRBJ2-1|TRBD1|TRBV5-1|NA
TGCGCCAGCAGCCTGACAGGGACCTCCTACAATGAGCAGTTCTTC
CASSLTGTSYNEQFF
>TRBJ1-2|TRBD1|TRBV28|NA
TGTGCCAGCAGTGTTTCGGGACAGGGCTATGGCTACACCTTC
CASSVSGQGYGYTF
>TRBJ2-3|TRBD2|TRBV28|NA
TGTGCCAGCAGTTGGGGTGGGGGGGATAGCACAGATACGCAGTATTTT
CASSWGGGDSTDTQYF
>TRBJ2-7|TRBD1|TRBV7-8|once
TGTGCCAGCAGCTTATTCGGCATGGGACAGAGATCCTACGAGCAGTACTTC
CASSLFGMGQRSYEQYF
>TRBJ2-7|TRBD1|TRBV19|NA
TGTGCCAGTCAGCCGAGGACAGGTCAGAAGTACGAGCAGTACTTC
CASQPRTGQKYEQYF
>TRBJ2-3|TRBD2|TRBV5-6|NA
TGTGCCAGCAGCTGGACTAGCGGGACCACAGATACGCAGTATTTT
CASSWTSGTTDTQYF
>TRBJ2-1|TRBD1|TRBV19|NA
TGTGCCAGTAGTATAGGGGACAGGGCCTACAATGAGCAGTTCTTC
CASSIGDRAYNEQFF
>TRBJ1-5|TRBD1|TRBV7-2|NA
TGTGCCAGCAGCTTAGCGGGACAGGGGCCAGGTCAGCCCCAGCATTTT
CASSLAGQGPGQPQHF
>TRBJ1-4|TRBD1|TRBV2|NA
TGTGCCAGCGAAGACGTAACAGGGGGCGCAAGGGAAAAACTGTTTTTT
CASEDVTGGAREKLFF
>TRBJ2-3|NA|TRBV27|NA
TGTGCCAGCAGTTCTGGAGGCACAGATACGCAGTATTTT
CASSSGGTDTQYF